This entry features one T cell receptor beta chain sequence. The germline gives CDR1 GTSNPN, CDR2 SVGIG (reference sequence). The CDR3 sequence is 19 residues long. V trimming: 0 bases; J trimming: 0 bases; junction bases outside the gene matches: 13. PCR was performed using 60 Vbeta and 13 Jbeta primers. The repertoire was sequenced with immunoSEQ multiplex PCR; TCRdb's copy has only in-frame clones and lacks some. The sample table includes about 40,000 clones. The sample comes from a study of cytomegalovirus exposure and HLA in healthy donors. Sequenced sample: PBMCs. This receptor was taken from a man aged 35-49 years in good health and CMV-seropositive. The chain recombines TRBV30 with TRBJ2-3, with TRBD2 matching over 9 bases. The CDR3 spells CAWSVVGRRLADSTDTQYF. CDR3 coding DNA: TGTGCCTGGAGTGTAGTCGGTCGACGACTAGCGGACAGCACAGATACGCAGTATTTT.